This T cell receptor (beta chain) was found in a study of blood T cell repertoires in COVID-19. Study at large: Donors in the United States, Italy and Spain gave samples during acute or convalescent COVID-19.

The age range of participants was 18 to 89 years, with residence in about two dozen US areas. Which cohort a participant joined came from the clinical history participants gave. The CDR3 sequence is 13 residues long. J gave up 14 bases and V 7 bases, and 14 bases lay outside the gene matches. Germline V gene sequence: CDR1 SNHLY, CDR2 FYNNEI. Using immunoSEQ multiplex PCR, the repertoire was profiled, and TCRdb retains in-frame clones only, with some absent. The data show hundreds of thousands of clones, with roughly nine tenths seen just once and 1% to 1.3% held by the top ten. Input material: PBMCs or T cells enriched from blood (not recorded which). The origin of this receptor is a man younger than 45 who had recovered from COVID-19. V gene TRBV2 combines with J gene TRBJ2-1, with 7 nucleotides matching TRBD2. The CDR3: CASMYLTSAGEFF. DNA for the CDR3: TGTGCCAGCATGTACCTTACTAGCGCCGGAGAGTTCTTC.